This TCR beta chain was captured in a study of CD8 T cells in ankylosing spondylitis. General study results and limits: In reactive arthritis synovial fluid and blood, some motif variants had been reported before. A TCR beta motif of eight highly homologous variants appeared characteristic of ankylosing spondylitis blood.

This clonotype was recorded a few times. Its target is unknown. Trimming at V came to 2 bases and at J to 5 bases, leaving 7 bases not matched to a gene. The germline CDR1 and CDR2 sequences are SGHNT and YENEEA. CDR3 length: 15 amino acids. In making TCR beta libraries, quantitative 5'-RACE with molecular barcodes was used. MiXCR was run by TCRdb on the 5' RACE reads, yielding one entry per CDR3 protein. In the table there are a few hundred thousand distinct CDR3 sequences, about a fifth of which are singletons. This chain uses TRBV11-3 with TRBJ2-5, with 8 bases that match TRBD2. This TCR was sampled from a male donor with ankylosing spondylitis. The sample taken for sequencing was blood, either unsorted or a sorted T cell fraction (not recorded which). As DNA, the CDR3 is TGTGCCAGCAGCTTAAGTAGCGGGAATATCGAGACCCAGTACTTC. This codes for CASSLSSGNIETQYF.